This TCR beta chain was sequenced in a study of T cells in tumors and immune-related adverse events (dated by TCRdb to the early 2020s). Including cysteine and phenylalanine, the CDR3 has 14 amino acids. Only the CDR3 portion is preserved as DNA: 42 bases, with reading frame beginning at the first base. For CDR1 and CDR2, the germline V gene (reference sequence) lists WNHNN and SYGVQD. V is trimmed back by 6 bases and J by 2 bases, and the junction contains 5 bases that no gene match accounts for. The TCR beta locus was amplified and sequenced with the immunoSEQ assay, yielding bulk TCR Vbeta CDR3 data. The published analysis was carried out like this. CDR3s were excluded if they were non-productive, were shorter than 7 amino acids, or did not start with C or end with F/W. Analysis was limited to specimens with at least 1000 reads, and clonotypes were defined at the amino acid level. Clonality was calculated as 1 minus Pielou's evenness. To equalize library sizes, abundance-weighted random subsampling with replacement was performed 100 times so that 95% confidence intervals could be reported. Repertoire overlap was quantified using the Morisita overlap index, and the top 40 clones per specimen were examined for overlap with the irAE. TCRdb retrieved this table from immuneACCESS and kept in-frame rearrangements only. Not all clones are present; in checked studies, unresolved V genes account for under half, and no reason is known for the remainder. D and trimming come from the DNA, and the V and J calls and clone size come from that table. The sample data list more than 4,500 clones, and roughly two thirds of these were observed just once. Around 5.7% of the sample is in the top ten clones.

Taken with the paper, the label for treatment or condition translates to: nivolumab (PD-1 blockade) given before sampling. The DNeasy Blood and Tissue Kit was used to extract DNA from formalin-fixed paraffin-embedded specimens. Note on this clone: Its antigen is still unknown. No base quality values were provided; no much bigger clone lies one nucleotide off.

This TCR was recovered from a female donor with metastatic renal cell carcinoma. The V gene is TRBV10-1 and the J gene is TRBJ2-5; TRBD1 lines up with 8 middle nucleotides. The sample in question was gut tissue, obtained from a patient treated with anti-PD-1 therapy. The CDR3 sequence is CASSARTGQETQYF. The bases read TGCGCCAGCAGCGCAAGGACAGGGCAAGAGACCCAGTACTTC.